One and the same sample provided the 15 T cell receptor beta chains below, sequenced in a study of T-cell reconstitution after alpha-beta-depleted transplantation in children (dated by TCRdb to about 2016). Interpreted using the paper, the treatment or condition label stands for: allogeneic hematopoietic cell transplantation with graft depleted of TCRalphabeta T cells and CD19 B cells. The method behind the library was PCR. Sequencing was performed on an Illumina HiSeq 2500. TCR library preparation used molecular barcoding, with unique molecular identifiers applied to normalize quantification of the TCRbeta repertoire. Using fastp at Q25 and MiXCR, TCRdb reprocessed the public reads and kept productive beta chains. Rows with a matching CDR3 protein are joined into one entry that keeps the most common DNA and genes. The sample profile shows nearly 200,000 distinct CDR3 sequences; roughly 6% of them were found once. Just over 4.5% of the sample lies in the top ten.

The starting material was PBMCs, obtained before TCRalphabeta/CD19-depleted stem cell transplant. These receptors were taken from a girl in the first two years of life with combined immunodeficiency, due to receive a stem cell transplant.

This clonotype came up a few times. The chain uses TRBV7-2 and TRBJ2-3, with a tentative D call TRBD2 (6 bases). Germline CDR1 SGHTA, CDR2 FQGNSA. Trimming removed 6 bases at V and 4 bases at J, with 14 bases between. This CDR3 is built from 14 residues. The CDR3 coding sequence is TGTGCCAGCAGTTGGGGCGGCGGGGCAGATACGCAGTATTTT. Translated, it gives CASSWGGGADTQYF.

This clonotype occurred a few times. DNA of the CDR3: TGCAGCGTCGCTCGGGGGGCCGCCTACGAGCAGTACTTC. This translates into CSVARGAAYEQYF. The J gene is TRBJ2-7, the V gene TRBV29-1; the D gene is possibly TRBD2 (7 bases). CDR1 and CDR2 (germline): SQVTM, ANQGSEA. The CDR3 sequence is 13 residues long. Deletions cut 6 bases from V and 2 bases from J, with 14 bases between.

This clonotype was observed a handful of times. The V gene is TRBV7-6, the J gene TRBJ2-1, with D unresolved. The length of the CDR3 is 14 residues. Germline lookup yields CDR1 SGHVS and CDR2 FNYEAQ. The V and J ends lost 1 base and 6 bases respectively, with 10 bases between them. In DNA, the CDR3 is TGTGCCAGCAGCTTAGACGGTCGGGCCAATGAGCAGTTCTTC. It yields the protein CASSLDGRANEQFF.

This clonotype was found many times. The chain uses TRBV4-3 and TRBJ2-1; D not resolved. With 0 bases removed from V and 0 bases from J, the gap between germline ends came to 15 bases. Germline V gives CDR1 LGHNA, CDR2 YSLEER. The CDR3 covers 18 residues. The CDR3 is CASSQDRPGTYSYNEQFF. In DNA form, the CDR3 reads TGCGCCAGCAGCCAAGATCGCCCTGGAACTTACTCCTACAATGAGCAGTTCTTC.

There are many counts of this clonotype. CDR3 nucleotide sequence: TGCGCCAGCAGCCAAGGGACAAAGTTCTTC. Protein product: CASSQGTKFF. The V and J genes are TRBV4-1 and TRBJ2-1, with D perhaps TRBD1 (5 bases). Germline lookup yields CDR1 MGHRA and CDR2 YSYEKL. V gave up 1 base and J gave up 14 bases, with 6 bases separating them. There are 10 residues in the CDR3.

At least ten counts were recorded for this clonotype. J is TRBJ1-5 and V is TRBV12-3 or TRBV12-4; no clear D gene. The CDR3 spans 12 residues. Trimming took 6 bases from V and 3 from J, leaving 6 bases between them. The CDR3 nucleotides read TGTGCCAGCAGCTACAACAATCAGCCCCAGCATTTT. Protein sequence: CASSYNNQPQHF.

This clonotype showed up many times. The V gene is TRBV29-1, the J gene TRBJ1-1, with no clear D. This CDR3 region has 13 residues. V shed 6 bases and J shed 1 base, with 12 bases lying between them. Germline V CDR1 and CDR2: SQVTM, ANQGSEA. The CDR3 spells CSVLRAQNTEAFF. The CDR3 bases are TGCAGCGTCCTCCGGGCCCAGAACACTGAAGCTTTCTTT.

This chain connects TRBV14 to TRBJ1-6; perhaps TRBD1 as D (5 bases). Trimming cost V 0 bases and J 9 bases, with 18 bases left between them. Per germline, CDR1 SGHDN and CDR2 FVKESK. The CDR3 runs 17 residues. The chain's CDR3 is CASSQEVETDPRSPLHF. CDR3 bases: TGTGCCAGCAGCCAAGAGGTCGAGACAGACCCGCGTTCACCCCTCCACTTT.

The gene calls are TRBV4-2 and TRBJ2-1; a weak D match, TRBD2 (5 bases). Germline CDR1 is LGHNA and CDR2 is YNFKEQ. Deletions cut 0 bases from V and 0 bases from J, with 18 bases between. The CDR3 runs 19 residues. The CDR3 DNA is TGTGCCAGCAGCCAAGATTCGGGATCTACCCTGAGCTCCTACAATGAGCAGTTCTTC. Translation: CASSQDSGSTLSSYNEQFF.

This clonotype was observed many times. CDR3 DNA: TGTGCCAGCTCGAGGACAGGGGTTAGCTCTGGAAACACCATATATTTT. Amino acid sequence: CASSRTGVSSGNTIYF. The J gene is TRBJ1-3, the V gene TRBV7-8, with 9 bases identical to TRBD1. Germline V gives CDR1 SGHVS, CDR2 FQNEAQ. The CDR3 is 16 residues long. V dropped 8 bases and J dropped 0; count of bases not matched to a gene: 8.

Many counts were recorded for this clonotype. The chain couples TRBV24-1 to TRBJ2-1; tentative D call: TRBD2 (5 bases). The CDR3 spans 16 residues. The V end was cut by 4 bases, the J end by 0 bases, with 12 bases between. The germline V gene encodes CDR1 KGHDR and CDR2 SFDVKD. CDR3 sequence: CATSDQLGPSYNEQFF. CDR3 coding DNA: TGTGCCACCAGTGACCAACTAGGGCCCTCCTACAATGAGCAGTTCTTC.

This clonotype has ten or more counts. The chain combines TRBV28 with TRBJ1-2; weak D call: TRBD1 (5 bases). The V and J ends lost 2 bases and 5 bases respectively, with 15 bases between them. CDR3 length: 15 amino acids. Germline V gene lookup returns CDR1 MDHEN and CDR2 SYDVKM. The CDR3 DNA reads TGTGCCAGCAGTTTAGAGGACAACCCATGGTATGGCTACACCTTC. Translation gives CASSLEDNPWYGYTF.

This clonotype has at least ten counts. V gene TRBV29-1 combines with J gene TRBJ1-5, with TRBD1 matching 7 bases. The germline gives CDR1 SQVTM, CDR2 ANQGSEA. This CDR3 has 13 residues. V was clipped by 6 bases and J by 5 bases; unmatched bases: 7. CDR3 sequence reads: CSVLGTEDQPQHF. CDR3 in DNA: TGCAGCGTCCTTGGGACAGAAGATCAGCCCCAGCATTTT. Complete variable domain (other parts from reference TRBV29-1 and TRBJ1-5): SAVISQKPSRDICQRGTSLTIQCQVDSQVTMMFWYRQQPGQSLTLIATANQGSEATYESGFVIDKFPISRPNLTFSTLTVSNMSPEDSSIYLCSVLGTEDQPQHFGDGTRLSIL.

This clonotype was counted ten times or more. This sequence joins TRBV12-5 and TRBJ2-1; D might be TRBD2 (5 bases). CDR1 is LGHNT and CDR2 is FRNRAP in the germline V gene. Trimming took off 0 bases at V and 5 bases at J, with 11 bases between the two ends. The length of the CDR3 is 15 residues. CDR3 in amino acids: CASGLVYGENNEQFF. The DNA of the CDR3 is TGTGCTAGTGGTTTGGTCTACGGGGAAAACAATGAGCAGTTCTTC.

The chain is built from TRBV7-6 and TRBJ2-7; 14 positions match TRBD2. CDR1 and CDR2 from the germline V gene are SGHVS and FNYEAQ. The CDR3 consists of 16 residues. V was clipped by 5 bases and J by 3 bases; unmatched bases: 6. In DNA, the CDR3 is TGTGCCAGCAGCCCCGGGACTAGCGGGGGACACTACGAGCAGTACTTC. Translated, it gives CASSPGTSGGHYEQYF. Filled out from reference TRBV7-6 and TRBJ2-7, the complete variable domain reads GAGVSQSPRYKVTKRGQDVALRCDPISGHVSLYWYRQALGQGPEFLTYFNYEAQQDKSGLPNDRFSAERPEGSISTLTIQRTEQRDSAMYRCASSPGTSGGHYEQYFGPGTRLTVT.